Listed here are 24 T cell receptor beta chains from one sample, sequenced in a study of blood T cell repertoires in COVID-19. Using immunoSEQ multiplex PCR, the repertoire was profiled, and TCRdb retains in-frame clones only, with some absent. The sample carries approximately 110,000 clones, approximately 89% recorded once. Sequenced material: peripheral blood. These receptors all stem from a woman aged 55-75 years with COVID-19, enrolled during active disease.

The CDR3: CASSPTGNYGYTF. CDR3 nucleotide sequence: TGTGCCAGCAGCCCTACAGGGAACTATGGCTACACCTTC. The rearrangement joins TRBV7-8 to TRBJ1-2; the D gene is possibly TRBD1 (6 bases). V dropped 5 bases and J dropped 2 bases, with 9 bases sitting between them. The CDR3 consists of 13 residues. CDR1 is SGHVS and CDR2 is FQNEAQ in the germline V gene. Supplemented by reference TRBV7-8 and TRBJ1-2, the full variable domain reads GAGVSQSPRYKVAKRGQDVALRCDPISGHVSLFWYQQALGQGPEFLTYFQNEAQLDKSGLPSDRFFAERPEGSVSTLKIQRTQQEDSAVYLCASSPTGNYGYTFGSGTRLTVV.

This chain joins TRBV30 and TRBJ1-1, with D hard to call. V lost 4 bases and J lost 0, with 12 bases in between. Germline V lookup: CDR1 GTSNPN, CDR2 SVGIG (reference sequence). This CDR3 has 14 residues. In DNA form, the CDR3 reads TGTGCCTGGACTGACCCGGGTCTGAACACTGAAGCTTTCTTT. Protein: CAWTDPGLNTEAFF.

This chain links TRBV5-1 with TRBJ2-7; tentative D call: TRBD1 (6 bases). Germline V gives CDR1 SGHRS, CDR2 YFSETQ. The ends were cut back, 1 base at V and 4 bases at J, with 21 bases in the middle. The CDR3 has 17 amino acids. The CDR3 DNA is TGCGCCAGCAGCTTGCGGCCTTGGTCAGGGGAAAATTACGAGCAGTACTTC. As protein: CASSLRPWSGENYEQYF.

The V call is TRBV29-1, the J call TRBJ1-3; D unclear. The CDR3 length is 14 residues. V lost 6 bases and J 0 bases, leaving 12 bases between the germline ends. CDR1 and CDR2 (germline): SQVTM, ANQGSEA. The CDR3 nucleotides read TGCAGCGTCCCGGGAGGGAGCTCTGGAAACACCATATATTTT. This encodes CSVPGGSSGNTIYF.

This chain uses TRBV3-1 (or the pseudogene TRBV3-2) with TRBJ2-1, with 8 positions matching TRBD1. Germline CDR1 is LGHDT and CDR2 is YNNKEL (reference sequence). The CDR3 totals 13 residues. The V and J ends lost 5 bases and 13 bases, in that order; junction bases with no gene match: 10. The chain's CDR3 is CASSSGDRTHQFF. For the CDR3, the DNA is TGTGCCAGCAGCTCGGGGGACAGGACCCATCAGTTCTTC.

CDR3 residues: CASSQIKRGGGTEAFF. In DNA, the CDR3 is TGTGCCAGCAGCCAAATCAAGCGGGGTGGCGGCACTGAAGCTTTCTTT. The rearrangement links TRBV3-1 (or the pseudogene TRBV3-2) to TRBJ1-1; D is unclear. Trimming cost V 2 bases and J 4 bases, with 17 bases left between them. Germline V gene lookup returns CDR1 LGHDT and CDR2 YNNKEL (reference sequence). The CDR3 covers 16 residues.

The V and J genes are TRBV5-1 and TRBJ2-5; maybe TRBD1 (7 bases). V was cut by 2 bases and J by 3 bases, with 14 bases left in between. Germline loops: CDR1 SGHRS, CDR2 YFSETQ. The CDR3 is 15 residues long. Here the CDR3 DNA reads TGCGCCAGCAGCTTTCAGGGGGGCCGAGAAGAGACCCAGTACTTC. It is translated as CASSFQGGREETQYF.

The genes are TRBV1 and TRBJ1-5; the table assigns TRBD1, which was not confirmed against the DNA. TRBV1 is a listed pseudogene. CDR3 size: 12 residues. CDR3 sequence (DNA): TGCACCAGCAGCCAGGGCAAGCAGCCCCAGCATTTT. As protein: CTSSQGKQPQHF.

This clone appeared once. This sequence joins TRBV7-9 and TRBJ1-2, with TRBD1 identical over 8 bases. The CDR3 has 13 residues. J gave up 8 bases and V 5 bases, and 7 bases lay outside the gene matches. CDR1 SEHNR and CDR2 FQNEAQ come from the germline V gene (reference sequence). DNA of the CDR3: TGTGCCAGCAGCCCAGGGGGCGGACAAGGCTACACCTTC. Translation: CASSPGGGQGYTF.

V gene TRBV7-8 combines with J gene TRBJ2-2; D may be TRBD2 (5 bases). The CDR3 loop spans 15 amino acids. V shed 1 base and J shed 6 bases, with 12 bases lying between them. The germline gives CDR1 SGHVS, CDR2 FQNEAQ. The CDR3 DNA reads TGTGCCAGCAGCTTAGTACTAGTGTCGTCCGGGGAGCTGTTTTTT. It translates to CASSLVLVSSGELFF.

The rearrangement joins TRBV15 to TRBJ1-5; D not resolved. The germline gives CDR1 LNHNV, CDR2 YYDKDF (reference sequence). The V end was cut by 3 bases, the J end by 0 bases, with 12 bases between. The CDR3 consists of 16 residues. The CDR3 coding sequence is TGTGCCACCAGCAGGACTAGGGCCTATAGCAATCAGCCCCAGCATTTT. This codes for CATSRTRAYSNQPQHF. Based on the CDR3 plus reference TRBV15 and TRBJ1-5, the full variable domain is DAMVIQNPRYQVTQFGKPVTLSCSQTLNHNVMYWYQQKSSQAPKLLFHYYDKDFNNEADTPDNFQSRRPNTSFCFLDIRSPGLGDTAMYLCATSRTRAYSNQPQHFGDGTRLSIL.

V is TRBV19 and J is TRBJ1-2; possibly TRBD1 for D (5 bases). CDR1 LNHDA and CDR2 SQIVND come from the germline V gene (reference sequence). The CDR3 contains 12 residues. V lost 8 bases and J lost 1, with 8 bases in between. CDR3 nucleotides: TGTGCCAGTCGACAGCTTAACTATGGCTACACCTTC. Residues: CASRQLNYGYTF.

V and J are TRBV5-1 and TRBJ2-7; 7 positions match TRBD1. Germline CDR1 reads SGHRS; CDR2 reads YFSETQ. This CDR3 is built from 15 residues. The ends lost 4 bases at V and 5 bases at J; junction bases unmatched: 12. The CDR3 DNA reads TGCGCCAGCAGCATTAACCGACAGGGTCGCAACGAGCAGTACTTC. Amino acid sequence: CASSINRQGRNEQYF.

For the CDR3, the DNA is TGTGCCAGCAGCTTGGCTAGCGGGGAAGGAGAGACCCAGTACTTC. It is translated as CASSLASGEGETQYF. The V call is TRBV5-4, the J call TRBJ2-5, with 9 bases that match TRBD2. The CDR3 runs 15 residues. Per the germline V gene, CDR1 is SGHNT and CDR2 is YYREEE (reference sequence). The junction had 4 bases not matched to a gene; V was cut back by 0 bases and J by 4 bases.

The genes are TRBV7-3 and TRBJ1-3; tentative D call: TRBD1 (5 bases). V was shortened by 6 bases and J by 0 bases, with 9 bases between the two germline ends. Germline lookup yields CDR1 SGHTA and CDR2 FQGTGA. The CDR3 totals 14 residues. CDR3 loop: CASSPDSSGNTIYF. DNA for the CDR3: TGTGCCAGCAGTCCTGACAGCTCTGGAAACACCATATATTTT.

This clone showed up just a few times. The chain couples TRBV2 to TRBJ1-4, with D possibly matching TRBD1 (6 bases). Germline CDR1 and CDR2: SNHLY and FYNNEI. Trimming cost V 6 bases and J 8 bases, with 13 bases left between them. This CDR3 has 13 amino acids. This CDR3 is CASRGAVKEKLFF. The CDR3 DNA reads TGTGCCAGCAGGGGGGCAGTGAAAGAAAAACTGTTTTTT.

CDR3 bases: TGCGCCAGCAGCCAGGGCACACCTCAGGGGGGCTCCTATAATTCACCCCTCCACTTT. Protein product: CASSQGTPQGGSYNSPLHF. The rearrangement links TRBV4-1 to TRBJ1-6; 7 nucleotides align to TRBD1. This CDR3 region has 19 residues. The V segment lost 3 bases and the J segment 0 bases; nucleotides outside the gene matches: 11. The V gene's germline CDR1 is MGHRA and CDR2 YSYEKL.

The V gene is TRBV7-9, the J gene TRBJ2-7; D might be TRBD2 (6 bases). Germline V lookup: CDR1 SEHNR, CDR2 FQNEAQ (reference sequence). This CDR3 comprises 15 residues. V lost 5 bases and J 4 bases, leaving 18 bases between the germline ends. CDR3 DNA: TGTGCCAGCAGCCCTGTTGGGGGGTCCCCGTACGAGCAGTACTTC. Its translation is CASSPVGGSPYEQYF.

This clone was counted a single time. The V gene is TRBV12-3 or TRBV12-4, the J gene TRBJ1-1; D is uncertain. The CDR3 length is 11 residues. V lost 5 bases and J 2 bases, leaving 3 bases between the germline ends. CDR3 region: CASSINTEAFF. CDR3 in DNA: TGTGCCAGCAGTATAAACACTGAAGCTTTCTTT.

This clone was seen just once. The CDR3: CASSQEGTGRLETQYF. CDR3 bases: TGCGCCAGCAGCCAAGAGGGGACAGGGCGGTTGGAGACCCAGTACTTC. J is TRBJ2-5 and V is TRBV4-1; TRBD1 matches 9 bases. The junction had 7 bases not matched to a gene; V was cut back by 0 bases and J by 5 bases. The CDR3 runs to 16 residues. Germline loops: CDR1 MGHRA, CDR2 YSYEKL.

This sequence joins TRBV19 and TRBJ2-6, with 7 bases aligning to TRBD1. The CDR3 contains 19 residues. Unmatched junction bases numbered 9, after V lost 1 base and J lost 0 bases. Germline V CDR1 and CDR2: LNHDA, SQIVND (reference sequence). CDR3 nucleotide sequence: TGTGCCAGTAGTATAGGGTCGACAGGGCGGATCTCTGGGGCCAACGTCCTGACTTTC. Translating it yields CASSIGSTGRISGANVLTF.

This rearrangement joins TRBV10-1 to TRBJ2-1, with a tentative D call TRBD2 (5 bases). This CDR3 comprises 12 residues. V was cut by 4 bases and J by 9 bases, with 10 bases left in between. Germline V gene sequence: CDR1 WNHNN, CDR2 SYGVQD (reference sequence). The CDR3 bases are TGCGCCAGCAGTGTCCCTGCGGGTGAGCAGTTCTTC. This encodes CASSVPAGEQFF.

The chain carries TRBV7-9 and TRBJ1-2; the D is unclear. The V and J ends lost 2 bases and 2 bases respectively, with 6 bases between them. Germline-derived CDR1 and CDR2 are SEHNR and FQNEAQ (reference sequence). The CDR3 is made up of 13 amino acids. The CDR3: CASSLTENYGYTF. The CDR3 DNA follows: TGTGCCAGCAGCTTAACAGAAAACTATGGCTACACCTTC.

The chain recombines TRBV7-2 with TRBJ2-2, with 9 nucleotides matching TRBD1. The V segment lost 5 bases and the J segment 4 bases; nucleotides outside the gene matches: 2. Germline CDR1 and CDR2: SGHTA and FQGNSA. The CDR3 extends over 14 amino acids. For the CDR3, the DNA is TGTGCCAGCAGCAGACAGGGGGGCACCGGGGAGCTGTTTTTT. Translated: CASSRQGGTGELFF.